This T cell receptor (beta chain) is from a study of early stage breast cancer tumors (dated by TCRdb to about 2017). Turning to the overall study: Of the 15 to 20 invasive breast tumors, about a dozen were found to be estrogen receptor-positive, progesterone receptor-positive and HER2-negative. Of the roughly twelve ER+/PR+/HER2- tumors, eight were classified as invasive ductal carcinomas and four as invasive lobular carcinomas. The average read coverage per sample was around 9.1-fold. A total of around 3 million templates, representing under 1.1 million unique clonotypes, were detected across all samples.

A remark on this clone: The clone's antigen remains unknown. Per-base qualities were not stored, and no clone one base away is much larger.

The CDR3 goes from the cysteine to the phenylalanine over 13 residues. Only the CDR3 portion is preserved as DNA: 39 bases, with reading frame beginning at the first base. Germline trimming: 5 bases from V, 6 bases from J; junction bases outside gene matches: 7. As encoded in the germline V gene (reference sequence), CDR1 is LNHDA while CDR2 is SQIVND. Each sample was amplified in two independent genomic DNA replicates, using about 0.52 ug for blood and approximately 1.4 ug for tumor or normal breast. Following the manufacturer's instructions, the ImmunoSeq Intro kit was used to carry out TCRB sequencing on genomic DNA. For absolute quantification, the roughly 33-cycle multiplex PCR included proprietary primers along with spike-in control sequences. Single-end 150-bp reads were used to sequence an 87-bp fragment covering the CDR3 and the flanking V and J genes. Seven samples, each with two replicates, were multiplexed per lane of an Illumina MiSeq using version 3.0 chemistry. Processing in the source paper ran as follows. The vendor's proprietary pipeline processed the raw data and merged both replicates into a single result for each sample. Productive rearrangements sharing the V-gene family, CDR3 amino acid sequence and J-gene segment were defined as clonotypes. To compute clonality, the normalized Shannon entropy (Pielou evenness) of TCRB abundances was subtracted from 1. To estimate T cell density, the total number of templates was divided by the input cell count, which was inferred from how much DNA went in. Total repertoire diversity and clonality were estimated with Recon using default parameters. Tumor-enriched clonotypes were defined as having over 0.1% abundance in tumor and at least 32-fold higher abundance than in normal breast. Not all clones reach the TCRdb copy of this immuneACCESS table, which keeps in-frame sequences only. Checked studies attribute under half of the gap to unresolved V genes and leave the rest unexplained. V and J calls and clone size come straight from that table; D and trimming were deduced from the DNA. The sample has just under 30,000 clones on record, 84% of them singletons. Jointly, the top ten make up about 9.4% of the sample.

The research as a whole found: Because the cohort was small, analysis by tumor subtype was not possible. Compared with adjacent normal breast tissue, tumors had about 2.5-fold higher T cell density and higher clonality. Sequencing bulk genomic DNA from unsorted cells could not capture chain pairing or functional markers like CD4, CD8 and FOXP3. Repertoires from blood and normal breast were more alike than repertoires from blood and tumor, and in about 90% of the 16 patients, comparing each tissue with blood separated tumor from normal. Enriched TCRB sequences shared across patients were mostly commonly generated sequences, unlikely to play an important role in the tumor microenvironment.

The study profiled bulk TCR beta-chain repertoires in matched peripheral blood, tumor and adjacent normal breast tissue taken from approximately 15 patients with early-stage breast cancer. Before surgery, whole blood (about 5-10 mL) was collected into EDTA tubes and processed within 2 hours. Peripheral blood mononuclear cells were isolated by Ficoll-Paque centrifugation in SepMate-50 tubes. PBMCs were cryopreserved in aliquots of about 2 to 4 million cells in roughly 90% FBS with around 10% DMSO and kept in liquid nitrogen. The Qiagen AllPrep DNA/RNA Mini kit was used to extract genomic DNA. Here the chain combines TRBV19 and TRBJ2-7; 7 middle bases align to TRBD2. The sequence was obtained from a person aged 50-59 years with breast cancer. What was sequenced was blood. The CDR3 loop reads CASSLPGGSEQYF. The base sequence is TGTGCCAGTAGTCTCCCGGGAGGAAGCGAGCAGTACTTC.